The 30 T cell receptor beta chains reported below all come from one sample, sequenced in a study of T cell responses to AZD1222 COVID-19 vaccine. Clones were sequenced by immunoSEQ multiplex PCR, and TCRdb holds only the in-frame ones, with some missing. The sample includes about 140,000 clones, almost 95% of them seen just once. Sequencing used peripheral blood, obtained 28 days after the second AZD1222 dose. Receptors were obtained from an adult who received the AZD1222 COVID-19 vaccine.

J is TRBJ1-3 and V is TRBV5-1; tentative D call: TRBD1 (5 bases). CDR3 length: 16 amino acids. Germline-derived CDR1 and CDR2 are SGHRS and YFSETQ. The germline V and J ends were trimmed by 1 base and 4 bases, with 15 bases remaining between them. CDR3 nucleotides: TGCGCCAGCAGCTTGTTTCCAGGGCAGCCCGGAAACACCATATATTTT. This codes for CASSLFPGQPGNTIYF.

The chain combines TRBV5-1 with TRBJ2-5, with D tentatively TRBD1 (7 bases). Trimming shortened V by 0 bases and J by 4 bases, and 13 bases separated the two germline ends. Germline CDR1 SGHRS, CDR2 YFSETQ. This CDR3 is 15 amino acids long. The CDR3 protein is CASSLEAGGRETQYF. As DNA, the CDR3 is TGCGCCAGCAGCTTGGAGGCAGGGGGGAGAGAGACCCAGTACTTC.

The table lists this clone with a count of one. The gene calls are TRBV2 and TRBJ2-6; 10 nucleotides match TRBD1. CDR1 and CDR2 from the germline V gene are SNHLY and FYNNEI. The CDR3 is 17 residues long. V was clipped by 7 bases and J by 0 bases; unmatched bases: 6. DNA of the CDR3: TGTGCCAGCACTCGACAGGGGGCGAACTCTGGGGCCAACGTCCTGACTTTC. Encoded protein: CASTRQGANSGANVLTF.

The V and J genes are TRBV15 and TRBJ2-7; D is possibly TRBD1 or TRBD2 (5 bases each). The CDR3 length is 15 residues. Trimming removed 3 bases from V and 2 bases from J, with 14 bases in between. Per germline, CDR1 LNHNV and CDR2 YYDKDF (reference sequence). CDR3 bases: TGTGCCACCAGCAGCGGGACGTTCAAGACCTACGAGCAGTACTTC. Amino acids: CATSSGTFKTYEQYF.

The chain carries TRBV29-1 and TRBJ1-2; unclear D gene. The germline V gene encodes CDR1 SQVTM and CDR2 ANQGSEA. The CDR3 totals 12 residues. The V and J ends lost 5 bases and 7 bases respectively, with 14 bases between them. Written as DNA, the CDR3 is TGCAGCGTTCAATGGGGTGCAGGTGGCTACACCTTC. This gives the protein CSVQWGAGGYTF.

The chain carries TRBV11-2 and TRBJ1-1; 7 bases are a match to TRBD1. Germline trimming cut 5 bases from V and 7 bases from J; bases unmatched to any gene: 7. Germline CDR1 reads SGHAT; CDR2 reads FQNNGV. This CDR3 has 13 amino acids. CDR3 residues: CASSPDRQGEAFF. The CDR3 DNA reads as TGTGCCAGCAGCCCGGATCGACAGGGTGAAGCTTTCTTT.

The CDR3 protein is CASSLAYDREAFF. The CDR3 nucleotides read TGTGCCAGCAGCTTAGCCTATGACAGGGAAGCTTTCTTT. The chain links TRBV7-2 to TRBJ1-1; D perhaps matches TRBD1 (6 bases). Germline V gene sequence: CDR1 SGHTA, CDR2 FQGNSA. The CDR3 length is 13 residues. Trimming removed 0 bases at V and 8 bases at J, with 10 bases between.

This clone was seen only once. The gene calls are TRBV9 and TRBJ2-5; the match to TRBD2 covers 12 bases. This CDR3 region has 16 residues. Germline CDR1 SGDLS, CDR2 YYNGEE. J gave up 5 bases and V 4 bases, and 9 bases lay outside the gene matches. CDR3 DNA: TGTGCCAGCAGCCTAACCCGACTAGCGGGAGTGGAGACCCAGTACTTC. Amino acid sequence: CASSLTRLAGVETQYF.

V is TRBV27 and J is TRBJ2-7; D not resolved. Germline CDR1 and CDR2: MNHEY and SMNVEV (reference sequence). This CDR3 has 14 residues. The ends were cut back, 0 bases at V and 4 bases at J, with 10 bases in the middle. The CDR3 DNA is TGTGCCAGCAGTTTATCGCCAATCGGTTACGAGCAGTACTTC. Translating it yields CASSLSPIGYEQYF.

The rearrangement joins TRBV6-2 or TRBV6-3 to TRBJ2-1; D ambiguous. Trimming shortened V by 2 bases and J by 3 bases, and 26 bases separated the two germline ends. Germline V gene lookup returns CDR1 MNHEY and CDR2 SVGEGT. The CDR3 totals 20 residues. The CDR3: CASSYNPSRESWRGYNEQFF. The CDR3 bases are TGTGCCAGCAGTTACAATCCGTCCAGAGAGTCATGGCGTGGCTACAATGAGCAGTTCTTC.

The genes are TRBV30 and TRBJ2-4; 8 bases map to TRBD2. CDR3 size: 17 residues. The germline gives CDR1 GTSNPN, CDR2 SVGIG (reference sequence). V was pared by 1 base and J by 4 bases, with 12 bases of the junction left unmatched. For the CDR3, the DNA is TGTGCCTGGAGTGATCCCGGGGCTAGCGGGTTTAAAAACATTCAGTACTTC. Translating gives CAWSDPGASGFKNIQYF.

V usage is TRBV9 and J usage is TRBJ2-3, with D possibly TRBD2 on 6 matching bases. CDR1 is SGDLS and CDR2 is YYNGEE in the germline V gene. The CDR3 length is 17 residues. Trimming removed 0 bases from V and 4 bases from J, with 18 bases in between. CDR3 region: CASSVGQGGSGADTQYF. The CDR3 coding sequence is TGTGCCAGCAGCGTAGGACAAGGCGGTAGCGGCGCAGATACGCAGTATTTT.

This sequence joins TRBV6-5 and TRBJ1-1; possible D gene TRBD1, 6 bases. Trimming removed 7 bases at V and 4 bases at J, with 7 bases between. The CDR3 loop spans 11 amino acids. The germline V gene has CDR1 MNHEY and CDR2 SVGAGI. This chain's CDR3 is CASTRGTEAFF. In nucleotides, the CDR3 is TGTGCCAGCACCAGGGGCACTGAAGCTTTCTTT.

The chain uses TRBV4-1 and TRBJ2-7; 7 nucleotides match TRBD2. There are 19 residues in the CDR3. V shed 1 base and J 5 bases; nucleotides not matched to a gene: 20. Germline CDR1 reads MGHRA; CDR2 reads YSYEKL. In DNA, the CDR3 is TGCGCCAGCAGCCAAGGAATTGGGGGTAGAGCGGGAAAGGGTGACGAGCAGTACTTC. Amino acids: CASSQGIGGRAGKGDEQYF.

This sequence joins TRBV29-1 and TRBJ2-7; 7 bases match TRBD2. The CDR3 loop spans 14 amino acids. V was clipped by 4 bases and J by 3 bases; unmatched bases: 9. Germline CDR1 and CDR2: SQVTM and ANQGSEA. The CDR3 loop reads CSVGPGGPNYEQYF. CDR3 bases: TGCAGCGTTGGTCCGGGAGGACCCAACTACGAGCAGTACTTC.

The chain's CDR3 is CASSREGLNTEAFF. CDR3 nucleotide sequence: TGCGCCAGCAGTCGCGAGGGGCTGAACACTGAAGCTTTCTTT. The chain combines TRBV5-1 with TRBJ1-1, with a tentative D call TRBD1 (5 bases). The CDR3 is made up of 14 amino acids. Germline lookup yields CDR1 SGHRS and CDR2 YFSETQ. Trimming removed 5 bases at V and 0 bases at J, with 11 bases between.

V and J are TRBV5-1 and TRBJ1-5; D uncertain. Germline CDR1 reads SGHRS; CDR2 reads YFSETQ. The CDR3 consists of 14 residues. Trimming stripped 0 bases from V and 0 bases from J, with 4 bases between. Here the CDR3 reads CASSLDPSNQPQHF. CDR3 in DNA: TGCGCCAGCAGCTTGGATCCTAGCAATCAGCCCCAGCATTTT.

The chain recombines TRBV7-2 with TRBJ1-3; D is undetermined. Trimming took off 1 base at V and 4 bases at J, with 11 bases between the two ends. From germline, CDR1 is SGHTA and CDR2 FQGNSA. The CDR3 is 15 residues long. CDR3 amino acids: CASSLEAYVGNTIYF. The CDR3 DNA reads TGTGCCAGCAGCTTAGAGGCGTATGTAGGAAACACCATATATTTT.

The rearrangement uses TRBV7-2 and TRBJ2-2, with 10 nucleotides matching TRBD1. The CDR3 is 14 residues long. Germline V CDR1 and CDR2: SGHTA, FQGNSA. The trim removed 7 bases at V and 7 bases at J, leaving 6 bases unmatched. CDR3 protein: CASNLDRGRGELFF. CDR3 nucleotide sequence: TGTGCCAGCAACCTCGACAGGGGGCGCGGGGAGCTGTTTTTT.

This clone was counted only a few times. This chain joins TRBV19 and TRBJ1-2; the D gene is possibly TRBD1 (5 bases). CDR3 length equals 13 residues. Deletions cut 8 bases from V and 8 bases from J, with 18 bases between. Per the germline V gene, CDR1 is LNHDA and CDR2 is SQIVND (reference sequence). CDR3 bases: TGTGCCAGTTCGCTAGTCCAGGGTAGGGGCTACACCTTC. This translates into CASSLVQGRGYTF.

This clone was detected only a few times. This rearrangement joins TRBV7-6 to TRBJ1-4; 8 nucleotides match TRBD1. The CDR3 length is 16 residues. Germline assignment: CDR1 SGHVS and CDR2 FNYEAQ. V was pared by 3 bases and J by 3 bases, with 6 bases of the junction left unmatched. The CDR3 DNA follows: TGTGCCAGCAGCTTTGGGCAGGGGGCATCTAATGAAAAACTGTTTTTT. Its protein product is CASSFGQGASNEKLFF. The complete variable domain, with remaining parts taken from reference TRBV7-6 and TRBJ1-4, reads GAGVSQSPRYKVTKRGQDVALRCDPISGHVSLYWYRQALGQGPEFLTYFNYEAQQDKSGLPNDRFSAERPEGSISTLTIQRTEQRDSAMYRCASSFGQGASNEKLFFGSGTQLSVL.

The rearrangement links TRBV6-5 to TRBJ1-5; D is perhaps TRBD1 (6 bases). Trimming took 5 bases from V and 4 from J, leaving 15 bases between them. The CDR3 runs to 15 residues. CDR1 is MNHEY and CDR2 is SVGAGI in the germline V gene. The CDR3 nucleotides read TGTGCCAGCAGTCCCTTGACAGGCGGGAATCAGCCCCAGCATTTT. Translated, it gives CASSPLTGGNQPQHF.

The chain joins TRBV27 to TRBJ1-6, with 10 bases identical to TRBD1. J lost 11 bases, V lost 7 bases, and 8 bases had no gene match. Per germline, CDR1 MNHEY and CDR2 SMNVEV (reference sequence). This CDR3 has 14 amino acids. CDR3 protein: CASTLTGGKTPLHF. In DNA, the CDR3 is TGTGCCAGCACCTTGACAGGGGGCAAGACACCCCTCCACTTT.

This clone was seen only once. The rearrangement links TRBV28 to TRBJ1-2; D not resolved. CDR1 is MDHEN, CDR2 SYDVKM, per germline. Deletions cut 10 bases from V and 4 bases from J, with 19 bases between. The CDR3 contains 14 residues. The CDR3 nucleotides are TGTGCCACCGTTGAGTGGAGTAGGTCCTATGGCTACACCTTC. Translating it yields CATVEWSRSYGYTF.

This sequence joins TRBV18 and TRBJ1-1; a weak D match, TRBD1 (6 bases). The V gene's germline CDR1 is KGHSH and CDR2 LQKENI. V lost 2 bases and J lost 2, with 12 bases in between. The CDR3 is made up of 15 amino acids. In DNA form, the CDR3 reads TGTGCCAGCTCACCAAGGGCAGGGGATAACACTGAAGCTTTCTTT. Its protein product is CASSPRAGDNTEAFF.

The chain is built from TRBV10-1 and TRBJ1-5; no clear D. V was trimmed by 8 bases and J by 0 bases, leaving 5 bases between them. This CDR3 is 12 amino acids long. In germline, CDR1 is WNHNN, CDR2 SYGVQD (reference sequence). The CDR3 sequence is CASPHSNQPQHF. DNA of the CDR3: TGCGCCAGCCCTCATAGCAATCAGCCCCAGCATTTT.

The CDR3 sequence is CASSSAGRTQYF. The CDR3 bases are TGTGCCAGCAGTTCGGCAGGTCGGACGCAGTATTTT. The chain links TRBV6-5 to TRBJ2-3; D remains ambiguous. V was clipped by 4 bases and J by 9 bases, with 11 bases between them. CDR1 and CDR2 from the germline V gene are MNHEY and SVGAGI. The CDR3 covers 12 residues.

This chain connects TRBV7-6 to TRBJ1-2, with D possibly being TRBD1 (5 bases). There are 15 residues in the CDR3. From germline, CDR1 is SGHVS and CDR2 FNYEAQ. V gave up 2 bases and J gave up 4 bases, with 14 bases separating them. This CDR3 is CASSLIGPGGYGYTF. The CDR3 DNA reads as TGTGCCAGCAGCTTAATCGGTCCTGGGGGCTATGGCTACACCTTC.

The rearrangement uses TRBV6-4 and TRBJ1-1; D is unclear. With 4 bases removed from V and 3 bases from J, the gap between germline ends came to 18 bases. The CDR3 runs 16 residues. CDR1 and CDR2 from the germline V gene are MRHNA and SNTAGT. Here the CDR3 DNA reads TGTGCCAGCAGTGGACCCTCGGGGAGTTCAGACACTGAAGCTTTCTTT. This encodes CASSGPSGSSDTEAFF.

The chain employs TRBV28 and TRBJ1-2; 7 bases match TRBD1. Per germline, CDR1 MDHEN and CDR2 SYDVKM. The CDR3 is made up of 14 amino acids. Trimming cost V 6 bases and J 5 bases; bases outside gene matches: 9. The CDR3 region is CASREGQGVYGYTF. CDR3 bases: TGTGCCAGCAGGGAGGGGCAGGGGGTTTATGGCTACACCTTC.